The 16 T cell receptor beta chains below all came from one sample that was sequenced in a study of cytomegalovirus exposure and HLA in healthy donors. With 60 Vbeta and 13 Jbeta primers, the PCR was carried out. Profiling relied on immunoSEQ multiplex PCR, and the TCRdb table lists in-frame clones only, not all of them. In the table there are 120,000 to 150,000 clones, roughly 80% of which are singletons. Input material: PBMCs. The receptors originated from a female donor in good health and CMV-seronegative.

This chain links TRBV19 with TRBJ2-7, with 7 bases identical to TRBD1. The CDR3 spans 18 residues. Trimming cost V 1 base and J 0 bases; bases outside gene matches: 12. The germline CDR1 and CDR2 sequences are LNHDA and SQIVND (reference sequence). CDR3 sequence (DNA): TGTGCCAGTAGTATAGCCCCACCGACAGGGACGTACTCCTACGAGCAGTACTTC. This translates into CASSIAPPTGTYSYEQYF.

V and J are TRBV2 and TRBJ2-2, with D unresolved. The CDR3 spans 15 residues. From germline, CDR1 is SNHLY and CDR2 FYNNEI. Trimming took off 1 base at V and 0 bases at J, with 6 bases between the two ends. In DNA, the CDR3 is TGTGCCAGCAGTGAAGGGGCAGCGAACACCGGGGAGCTGTTTTTT. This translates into CASSEGAANTGELFF.

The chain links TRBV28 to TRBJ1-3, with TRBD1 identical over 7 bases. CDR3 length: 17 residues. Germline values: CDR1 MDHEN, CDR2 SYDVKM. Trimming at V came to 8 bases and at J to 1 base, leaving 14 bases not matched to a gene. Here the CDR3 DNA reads TGTGCCAGCGGTCCGGGACAGAACCCACCGTCTGGAAACACCATATATTTT. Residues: CASGPGQNPPSGNTIYF.

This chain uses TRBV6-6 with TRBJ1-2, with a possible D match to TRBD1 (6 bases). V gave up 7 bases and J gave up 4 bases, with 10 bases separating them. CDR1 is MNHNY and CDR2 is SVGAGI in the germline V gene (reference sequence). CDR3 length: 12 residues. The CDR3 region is CASIGTTYGYTF. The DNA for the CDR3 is TGTGCCAGCATCGGGACAACCTATGGCTACACCTTC.

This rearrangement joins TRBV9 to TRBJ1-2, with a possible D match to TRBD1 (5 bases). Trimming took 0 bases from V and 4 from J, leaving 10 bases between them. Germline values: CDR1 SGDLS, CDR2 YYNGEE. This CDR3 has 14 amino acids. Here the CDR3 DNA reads TGTGCCAGCAGCGTAGAAGACAGTACCTATGGCTACACCTTC. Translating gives CASSVEDSTYGYTF.

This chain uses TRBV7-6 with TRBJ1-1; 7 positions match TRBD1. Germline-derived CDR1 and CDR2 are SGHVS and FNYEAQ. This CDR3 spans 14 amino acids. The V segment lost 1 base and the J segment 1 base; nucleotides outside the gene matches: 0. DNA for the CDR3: TGTGCCAGCAGCTTAGGACAGGGGAACACTGAAGCTTTCTTT. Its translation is CASSLGQGNTEAFF.

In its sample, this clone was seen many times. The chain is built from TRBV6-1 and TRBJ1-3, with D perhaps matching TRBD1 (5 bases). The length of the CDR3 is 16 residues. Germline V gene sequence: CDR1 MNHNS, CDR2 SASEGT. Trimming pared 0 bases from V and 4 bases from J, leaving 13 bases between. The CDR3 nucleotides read TGTGCCAGCAGTGAAGCCGTAGGGGCTGAAGGAAACACCATATATTTT. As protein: CASSEAVGAEGNTIYF.

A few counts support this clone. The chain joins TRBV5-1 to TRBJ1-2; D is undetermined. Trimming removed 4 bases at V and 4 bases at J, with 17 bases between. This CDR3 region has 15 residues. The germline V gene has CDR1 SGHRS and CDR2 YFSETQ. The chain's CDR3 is CASSLDGIGVYGYTF. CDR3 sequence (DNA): TGCGCCAGCAGCCTGGACGGGATTGGGGTCTATGGCTACACCTTC.

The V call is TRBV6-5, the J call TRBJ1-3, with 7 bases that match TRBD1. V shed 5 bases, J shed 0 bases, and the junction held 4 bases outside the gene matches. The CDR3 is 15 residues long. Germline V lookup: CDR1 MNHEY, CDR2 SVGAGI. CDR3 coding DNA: TGTGCCAGCAGTCTGGACAGGTACTCTGGAAACACCATATATTTT. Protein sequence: CASSLDRYSGNTIYF.

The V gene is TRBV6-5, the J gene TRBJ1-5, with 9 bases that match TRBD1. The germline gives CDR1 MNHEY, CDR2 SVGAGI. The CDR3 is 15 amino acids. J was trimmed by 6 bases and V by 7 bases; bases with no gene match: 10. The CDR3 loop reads CASKKDRGVGQPQHF. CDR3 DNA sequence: TGTGCCAGCAAGAAGGACAGGGGAGTCGGTCAGCCCCAGCATTTT.

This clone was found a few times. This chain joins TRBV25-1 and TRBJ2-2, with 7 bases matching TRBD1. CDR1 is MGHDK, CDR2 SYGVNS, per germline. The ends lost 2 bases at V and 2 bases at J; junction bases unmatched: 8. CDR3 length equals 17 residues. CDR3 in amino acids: CASSETRQGINTGELFF. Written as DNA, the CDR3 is TGTGCCAGCAGTGAAACTAGACAGGGAATCAACACCGGGGAGCTGTTTTTT.

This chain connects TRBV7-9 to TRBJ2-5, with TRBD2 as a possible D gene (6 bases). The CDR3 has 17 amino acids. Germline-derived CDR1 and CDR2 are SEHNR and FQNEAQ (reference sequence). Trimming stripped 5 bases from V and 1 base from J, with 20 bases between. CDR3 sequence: CASSLNLLLAIQETQYF. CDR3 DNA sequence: TGTGCCAGCAGCCTAAATCTCCTCCTAGCGATCCAAGAGACCCAGTACTTC.

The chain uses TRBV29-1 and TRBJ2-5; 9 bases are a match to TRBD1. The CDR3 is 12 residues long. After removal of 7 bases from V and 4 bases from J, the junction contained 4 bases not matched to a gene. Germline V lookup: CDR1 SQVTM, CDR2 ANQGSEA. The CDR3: CSADRGSETQYF. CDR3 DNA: TGCAGCGCTGACAGGGGGTCAGAGACCCAGTACTTC.

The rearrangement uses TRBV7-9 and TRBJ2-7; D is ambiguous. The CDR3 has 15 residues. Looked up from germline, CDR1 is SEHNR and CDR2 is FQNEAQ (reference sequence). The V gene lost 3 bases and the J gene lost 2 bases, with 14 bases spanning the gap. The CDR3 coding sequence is TGTGCCAGCAGCTTTCCAGGCCAAGTGCCCTACGAGCAGTACTTC. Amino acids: CASSFPGQVPYEQYF.

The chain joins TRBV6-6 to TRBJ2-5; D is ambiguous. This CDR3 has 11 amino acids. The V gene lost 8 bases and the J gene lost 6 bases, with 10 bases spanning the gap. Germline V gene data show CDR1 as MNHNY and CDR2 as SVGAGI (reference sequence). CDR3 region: CASQSRQTQYF. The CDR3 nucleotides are TGTGCCAGCCAATCCAGGCAGACCCAGTACTTC.

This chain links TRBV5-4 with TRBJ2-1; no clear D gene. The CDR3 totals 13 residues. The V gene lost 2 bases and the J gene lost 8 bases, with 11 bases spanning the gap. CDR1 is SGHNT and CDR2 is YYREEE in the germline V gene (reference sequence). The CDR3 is CASSLTGGDEQFF. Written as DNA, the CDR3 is TGTGCCAGCAGCTTAACCGGCGGCGATGAGCAGTTCTTC.